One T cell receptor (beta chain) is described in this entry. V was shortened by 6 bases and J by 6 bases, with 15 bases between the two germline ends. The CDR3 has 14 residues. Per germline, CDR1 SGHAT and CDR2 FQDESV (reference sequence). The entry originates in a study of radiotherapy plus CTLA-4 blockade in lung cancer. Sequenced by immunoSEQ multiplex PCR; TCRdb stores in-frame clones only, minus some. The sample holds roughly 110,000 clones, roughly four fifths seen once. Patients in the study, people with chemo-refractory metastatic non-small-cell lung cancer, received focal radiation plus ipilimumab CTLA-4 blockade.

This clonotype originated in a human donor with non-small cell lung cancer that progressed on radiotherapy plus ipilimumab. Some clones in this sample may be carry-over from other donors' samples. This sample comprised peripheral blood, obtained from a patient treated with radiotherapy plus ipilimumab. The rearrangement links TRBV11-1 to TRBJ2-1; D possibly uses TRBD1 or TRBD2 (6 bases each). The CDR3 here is CASRDAEGGNEQFF. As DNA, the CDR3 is TGTGCCAGCAGGGACGCCGAGGGGGGCAATGAGCAGTTCTTC.